This section outlines one T cell receptor (beta chain) sequence together with its context. Antigen specificity is unknown. Cell sorting was applied to PBMCs, and CD4+ and CD8+ T cells were collected. cDNA prepared by RNA extraction and subsequent reverse transcription served as the template for sequencing. Profiled with immunoSEQ multiplex PCR; TCRdb holds only in-frame clones, not every one. The table shows 90,000 to 150,000 clones, with 30% to 40% occurring only once. These data belong to a study of CD8+ T cells in alopecia areata. About the research overall: Those treated were given oral tofacitinib at 5 to 10 mg twice daily. The duration of tofacitinib was 6 to 18 months, with 6 months off drug afterward.

Overall study findings and caveats: With patients, TCR sharing proved less clear than in mice, a difference possibly related to HLA.

Germline loops: CDR1 LNHNV, CDR2 YYDKDF (reference sequence). Trimming removed 0 bases at V and 3 bases at J, with 10 bases between. The CDR3 has 15 residues. The sequence came from a human donor with alopecia areata. Sequenced sample: CD4+ T cells sorted from blood. The rearrangement uses TRBV15 and TRBJ2-3; D may be TRBD1 (5 bases). The CDR3 coding sequence is TGTGCCACCAGCAGAGATCAATCAGGGACAGATACGCAGTATTTT. It encodes CATSRDQSGTDTQYF.